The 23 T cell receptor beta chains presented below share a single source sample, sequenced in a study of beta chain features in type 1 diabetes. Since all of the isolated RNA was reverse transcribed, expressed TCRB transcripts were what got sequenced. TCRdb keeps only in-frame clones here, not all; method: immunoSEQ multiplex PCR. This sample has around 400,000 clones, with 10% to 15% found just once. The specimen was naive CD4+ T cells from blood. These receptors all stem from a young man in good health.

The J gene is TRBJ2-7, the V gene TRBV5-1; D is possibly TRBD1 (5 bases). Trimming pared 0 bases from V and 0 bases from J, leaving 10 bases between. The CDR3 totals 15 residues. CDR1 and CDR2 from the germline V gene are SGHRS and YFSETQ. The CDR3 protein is CASSLGRGYSYEQYF. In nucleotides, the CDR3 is TGCGCCAGCAGCTTGGGTAGGGGCTACTCCTACGAGCAGTACTTC.

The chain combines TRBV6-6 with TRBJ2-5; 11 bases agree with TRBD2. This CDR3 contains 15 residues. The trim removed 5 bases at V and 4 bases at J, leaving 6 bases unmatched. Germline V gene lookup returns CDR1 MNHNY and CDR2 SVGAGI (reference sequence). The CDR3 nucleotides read TGTGCCAGCAGTACCGTAGCGGGAGGGCCAGAGACCCAGTACTTC. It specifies CASSTVAGGPETQYF.

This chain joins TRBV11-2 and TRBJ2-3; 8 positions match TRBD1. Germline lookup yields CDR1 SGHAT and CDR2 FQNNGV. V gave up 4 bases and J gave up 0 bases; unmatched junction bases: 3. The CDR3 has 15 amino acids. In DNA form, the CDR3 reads TGTGCCAGCAGCTCGACAGGGGCTAGCACAGATACGCAGTATTTT. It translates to CASSSTGASTDTQYF. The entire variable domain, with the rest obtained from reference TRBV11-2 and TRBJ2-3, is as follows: EAGVAQSPRYKIIEKRQSVAFWCNPISGHATLYWYQQILGQGPKLLIQFQNNGVVDDSQLPKDRFSAERLKGVDSTLKIQPAKLEDSAVYLCASSSTGASTDTQYFGPGTRLTVL.

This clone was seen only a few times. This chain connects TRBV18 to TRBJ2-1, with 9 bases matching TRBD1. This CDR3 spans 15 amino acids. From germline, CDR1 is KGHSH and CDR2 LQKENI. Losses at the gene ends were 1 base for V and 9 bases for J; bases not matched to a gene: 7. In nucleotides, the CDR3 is TGTGCCAGCTCACCACGGAGTGGGACAGGGACTGAGCAGTTCTTC. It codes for CASSPRSGTGTEQFF. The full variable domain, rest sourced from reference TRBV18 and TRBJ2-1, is NAGVMQNPRHLVRRRGQEARLRCSPMKGHSHVYWYRQLPEEGLKFMVYLQKENIIDESGMPKERFSAEFPKEGPSILRIQQVVRGDSAAYFCASSPRSGTGTEQFFGPGTRLTVL.

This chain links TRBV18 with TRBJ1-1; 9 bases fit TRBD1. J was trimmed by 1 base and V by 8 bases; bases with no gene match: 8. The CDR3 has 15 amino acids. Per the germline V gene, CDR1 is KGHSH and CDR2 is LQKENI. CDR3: CASPRQGDRNTEAFF. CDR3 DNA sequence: TGTGCCAGCCCTCGACAGGGGGATAGGAACACTGAAGCTTTCTTT.

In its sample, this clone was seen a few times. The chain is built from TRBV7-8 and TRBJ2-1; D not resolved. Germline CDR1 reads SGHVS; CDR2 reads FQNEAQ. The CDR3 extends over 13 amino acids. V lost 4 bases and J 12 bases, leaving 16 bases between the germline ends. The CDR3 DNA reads TGTGCCAGCAGCTCCCCTCAGCGAAGCGCGCAGTTCTTC. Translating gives CASSSPQRSAQFF. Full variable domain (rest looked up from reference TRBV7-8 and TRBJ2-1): GAGVSQSPRYKVAKRGQDVALRCDPISGHVSLFWYQQALGQGPEFLTYFQNEAQLDKSGLPSDRFFAERPEGSVSTLKIQRTQQEDSAVYLCASSSPQRSAQFFGPGTRLTVL.

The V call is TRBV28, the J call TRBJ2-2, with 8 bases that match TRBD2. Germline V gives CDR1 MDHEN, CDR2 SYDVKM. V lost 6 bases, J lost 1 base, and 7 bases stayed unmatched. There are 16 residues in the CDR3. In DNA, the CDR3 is TGTGCCAGCAGGCCTAGGCGGGGGGTGAACACCGGGGAGCTGTTTTTT. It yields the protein CASRPRRGVNTGELFF.

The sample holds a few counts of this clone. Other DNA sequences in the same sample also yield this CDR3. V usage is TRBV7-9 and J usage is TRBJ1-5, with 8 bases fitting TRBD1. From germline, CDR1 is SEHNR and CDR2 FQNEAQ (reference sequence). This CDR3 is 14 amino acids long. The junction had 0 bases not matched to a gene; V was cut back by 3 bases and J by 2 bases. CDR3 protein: CASSLGQGNQPQHF. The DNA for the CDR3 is TGTGCCAGCAGCTTGGGACAGGGCAATCAGCCCCAGCATTTT. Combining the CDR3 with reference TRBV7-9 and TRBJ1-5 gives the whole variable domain DTGVSQNPRHKITKRGQNVTFRCDPISEHNRLYWYRQTLGQGPEFLTYFQNEAQLEKSRLLSDRFSAERPKGSFSTLEIQRTEQGDSAMYLCASSLGQGNQPQHFGDGTRLSIL.

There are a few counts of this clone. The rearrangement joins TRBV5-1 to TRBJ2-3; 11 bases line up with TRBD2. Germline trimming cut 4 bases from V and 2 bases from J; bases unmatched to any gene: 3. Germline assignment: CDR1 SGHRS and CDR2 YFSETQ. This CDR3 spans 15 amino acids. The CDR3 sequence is CASSLGLAATDTQYF. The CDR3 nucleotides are TGCGCCAGCAGCCTGGGACTAGCGGCCACAGATACGCAGTATTTT. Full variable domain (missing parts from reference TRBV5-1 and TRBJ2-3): KAGVTQTPRYLIKTRGQQVTLSCSPISGHRSVSWYQQTPGQGLQFLFEYFSETQRNKGNFPGRFSGRQFSNSRSEMNVSTLELGDSALYLCASSLGLAATDTQYFGPGTRLTVL.

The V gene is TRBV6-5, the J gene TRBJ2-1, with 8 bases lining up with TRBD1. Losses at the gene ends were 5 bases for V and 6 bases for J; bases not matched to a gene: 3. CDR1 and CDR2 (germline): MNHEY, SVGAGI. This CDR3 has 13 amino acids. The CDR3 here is CASSPDRGNEQFF. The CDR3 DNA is TGTGCCAGCAGTCCTGACAGGGGCAATGAGCAGTTCTTC.

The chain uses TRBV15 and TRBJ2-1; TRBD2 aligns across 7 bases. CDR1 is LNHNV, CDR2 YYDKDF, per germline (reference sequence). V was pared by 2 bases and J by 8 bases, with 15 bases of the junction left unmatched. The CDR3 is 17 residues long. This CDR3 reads CATSRNLPGLTVHEQFF. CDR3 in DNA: TGTGCCACCAGCAGAAACCTCCCGGGACTAACGGTTCATGAGCAGTTCTTC.

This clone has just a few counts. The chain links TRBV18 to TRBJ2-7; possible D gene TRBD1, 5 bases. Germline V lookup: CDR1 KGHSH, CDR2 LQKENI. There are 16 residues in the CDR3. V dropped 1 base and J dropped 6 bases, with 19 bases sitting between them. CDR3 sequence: CASSPLPTQASIEQYF. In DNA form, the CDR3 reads TGTGCCAGCTCACCACTTCCGACACAGGCCTCTATCGAGCAGTACTTC.

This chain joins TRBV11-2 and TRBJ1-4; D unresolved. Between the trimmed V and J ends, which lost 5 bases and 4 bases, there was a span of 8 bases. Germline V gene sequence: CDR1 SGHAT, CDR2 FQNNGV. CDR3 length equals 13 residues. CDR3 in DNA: TGTGCCAGCAGCCAACAGAGTAATGAAAAACTGTTTTTT. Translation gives CASSQQSNEKLFF.

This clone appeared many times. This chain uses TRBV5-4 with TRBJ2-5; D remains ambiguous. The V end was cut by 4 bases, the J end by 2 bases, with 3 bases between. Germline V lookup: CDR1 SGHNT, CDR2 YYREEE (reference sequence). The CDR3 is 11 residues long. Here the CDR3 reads CASSQQETQYF. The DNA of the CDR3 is TGTGCCAGCAGCCAGCAAGAGACCCAGTACTTC.

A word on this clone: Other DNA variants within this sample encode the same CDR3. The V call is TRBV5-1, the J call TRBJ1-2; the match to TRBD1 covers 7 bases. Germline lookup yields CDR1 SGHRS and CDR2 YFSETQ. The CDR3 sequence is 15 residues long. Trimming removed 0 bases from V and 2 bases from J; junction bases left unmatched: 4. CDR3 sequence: CASSLAGTANYGYTF. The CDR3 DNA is TGCGCCAGCAGCTTGGCAGGGACAGCGAACTATGGCTACACCTTC.

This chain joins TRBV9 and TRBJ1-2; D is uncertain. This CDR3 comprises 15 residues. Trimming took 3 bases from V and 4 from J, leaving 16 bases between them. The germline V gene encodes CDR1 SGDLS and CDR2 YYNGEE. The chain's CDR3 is CASSAAAEAVYGYTF. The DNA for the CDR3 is TGTGCCAGCAGCGCCGCCGCCGAGGCAGTCTATGGCTACACCTTC.

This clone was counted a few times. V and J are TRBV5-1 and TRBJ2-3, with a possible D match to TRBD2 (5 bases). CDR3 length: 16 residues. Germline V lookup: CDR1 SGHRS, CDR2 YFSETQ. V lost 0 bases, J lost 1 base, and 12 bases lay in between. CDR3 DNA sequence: TGCGCCAGCAGCTTGGGTCTTGAGGGTGGCACAGATACGCAGTATTTT. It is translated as CASSLGLEGGTDTQYF.

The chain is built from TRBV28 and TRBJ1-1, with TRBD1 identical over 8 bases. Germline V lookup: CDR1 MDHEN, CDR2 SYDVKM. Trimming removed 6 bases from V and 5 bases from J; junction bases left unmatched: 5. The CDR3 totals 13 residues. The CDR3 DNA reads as TGTGCCAGCAGCACGCAGGGGGCAACTGAAGCTTTCTTT. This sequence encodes CASSTQGATEAFF.

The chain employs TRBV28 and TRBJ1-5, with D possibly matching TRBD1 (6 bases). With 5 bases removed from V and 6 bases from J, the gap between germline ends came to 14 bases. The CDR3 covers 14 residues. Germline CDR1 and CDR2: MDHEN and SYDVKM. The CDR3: CASSPRGGSQPQHF. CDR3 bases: TGTGCCAGCAGTCCCAGGGGTGGCAGTCAGCCCCAGCATTTT.

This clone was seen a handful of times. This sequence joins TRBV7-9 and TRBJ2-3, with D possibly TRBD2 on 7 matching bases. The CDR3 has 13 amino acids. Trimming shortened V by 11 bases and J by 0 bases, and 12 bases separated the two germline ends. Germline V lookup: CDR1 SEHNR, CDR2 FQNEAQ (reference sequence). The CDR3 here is CAGGARSTDTQYF. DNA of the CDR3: TGTGCCGGGGGGGCGAGAAGCACAGATACGCAGTATTTT. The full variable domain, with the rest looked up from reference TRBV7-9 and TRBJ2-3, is DTGVSQNPRHKITKRGQNVTFRCDPISEHNRLYWYRQTLGQGPEFLTYFQNEAQLEKSRLLSDRFSAERPKGSFSTLEIQRTEQGDSAMYLCAGGARSTDTQYFGPGTRLTVL.

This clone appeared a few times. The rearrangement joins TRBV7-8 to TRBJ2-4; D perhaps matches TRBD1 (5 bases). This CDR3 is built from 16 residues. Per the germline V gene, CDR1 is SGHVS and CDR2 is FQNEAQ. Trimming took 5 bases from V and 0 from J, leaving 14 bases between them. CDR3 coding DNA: TGTGCCAGCAGCCCAATAGACAGCCTAGCCAAAAACATTCAGTACTTC. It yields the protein CASSPIDSLAKNIQYF.

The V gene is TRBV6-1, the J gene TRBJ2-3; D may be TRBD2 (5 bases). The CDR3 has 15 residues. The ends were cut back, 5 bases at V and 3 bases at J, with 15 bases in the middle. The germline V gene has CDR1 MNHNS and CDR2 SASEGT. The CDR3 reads CASSLVTTRTDTQYF. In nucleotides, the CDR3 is TGTGCCAGCAGTTTGGTGACTACACGTACAGATACGCAGTATTTT.

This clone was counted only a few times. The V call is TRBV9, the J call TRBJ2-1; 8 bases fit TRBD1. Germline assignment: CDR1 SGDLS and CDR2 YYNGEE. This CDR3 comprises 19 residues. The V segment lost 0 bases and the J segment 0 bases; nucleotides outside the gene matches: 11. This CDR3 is CASSVETLTGESSYNEQFF. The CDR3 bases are TGTGCCAGCAGCGTAGAAACATTGACAGGGGAGAGCTCCTACAATGAGCAGTTCTTC.